The 25 T cell receptor beta chains presented below share a single source sample, sequenced in a study of cytomegalovirus exposure and HLA in healthy donors. PCR involved 60 Vbeta and 13 Jbeta primers. Clones were sequenced by immunoSEQ multiplex PCR, and TCRdb holds only the in-frame ones, with some missing. The sample yields approximately 150,000 clones, just under 75% seen once. Material: PBMCs. The receptors originated from a young woman in good health and CMV-seronegative.

This chain links TRBV27 with TRBJ1-2; 7 bases agree with TRBD1. Germline values: CDR1 MNHEY, CDR2 SMNVEV (reference sequence). V dropped 4 bases and J dropped 6; count of bases not matched to a gene: 5. The CDR3 totals 13 residues. CDR3 sequence (DNA): TGTGCCAGCAGTTCAGGGGGGTGGGATGGCTACACCTTC. This encodes CASSSGGWDGYTF.

The chain has TRBV14 and TRBJ2-1; possibly TRBD1 for D (6 bases). The CDR3 has 17 residues. Trimming took off 1 base at V and 4 bases at J, with 17 bases between the two ends. Germline lookup yields CDR1 SGHDN and CDR2 FVKESK. The CDR3 here is CASSQGPTSRGYNEQFF. Here the CDR3 DNA reads TGTGCCAGCAGCCAAGGCCCCACTAGTAGGGGGTACAATGAGCAGTTCTTC.

The chain has TRBV6-6 and TRBJ2-6; perhaps TRBD1 as D (5 bases). Per the germline V gene, CDR1 is MNHNY and CDR2 is SVGAGI (reference sequence). The germline V and J ends were trimmed by 2 bases and 4 bases, with 12 bases remaining between them. The CDR3 spans 16 residues. This CDR3 reads CASSYGSGPGANVLTF. The CDR3, as DNA: TGTGCCAGCAGTTACGGTTCAGGGCCCGGGGCCAACGTCCTGACTTTC.

The chain is built from TRBV6-5 and TRBJ2-1; D possibly corresponds to TRBD2 (5 bases). V was shortened by 0 bases and J by 0 bases, with 9 bases between the two germline ends. The CDR3 spans 16 residues. CDR1 and CDR2 from the germline V gene are MNHEY and SVGAGI. For the CDR3, the DNA is TGTGCCAGCAGTTACTCGATCGGGGTCTCCTACAATGAGCAGTTCTTC. It specifies CASSYSIGVSYNEQFF.

This clone was observed a few times. This chain links TRBV5-8 with TRBJ2-2, with D possibly being TRBD1 (6 bases). The CDR3 loop spans 15 amino acids. Germline V gives CDR1 SGHTS, CDR2 YDEGEE. Deletions cut 1 base from V and 4 bases from J, with 11 bases between. The CDR3 sequence: CASSLPNRATGELFF. In nucleotides, the CDR3 is TGTGCCAGCAGCTTGCCGAACAGGGCCACCGGGGAGCTGTTTTTT.

With regard to this clone: At one boundary the junction diverges from the germline segment, which might be a read error. The J gene is TRBJ2-5, the V gene TRBV10-3, with 11 bases matching TRBD2. Germline loops: CDR1 ENHRY, CDR2 SYGVKD. The CDR3 spans 15 residues. The CDR3 DNA reads TGTGCCGTCAGTGATGGGCTAGCGGGAGGAGAGACCCAGTACTTC. Translation: CAVSDGLAGGETQYF.

This clone was seen a few times. The chain joins TRBV7-2 to TRBJ1-2; 8 bases map to TRBD1. This CDR3 region has 14 residues. Germline V gives CDR1 SGHTA, CDR2 FQGNSA. J was trimmed by 6 bases and V by 4 bases; bases with no gene match: 7. The CDR3 DNA follows: TGTGCCAGCAGCTCCCGGGACAGGCCCCATGGCTACACCTTC. Translation: CASSSRDRPHGYTF.

The rearrangement joins TRBV19 to TRBJ1-2; no reliable D call. This CDR3 is built from 11 residues. The germline V gene encodes CDR1 LNHDA and CDR2 SQIVND (reference sequence). V shed 5 bases and J shed 3 bases, with 4 bases lying between them. The CDR3 reads CASSPDYGYTF. The CDR3 bases are TGTGCCAGTAGTCCCGACTATGGCTACACCTTC.

This clone was found a few times. The chain links TRBV4-1 to TRBJ2-5; 7 nucleotides agree with TRBD2. Germline assignment: CDR1 MGHRA and CDR2 YSYEKL. Trimming removed 6 bases from V and 0 bases from J; junction bases left unmatched: 7. The length of the CDR3 is 15 residues. As DNA, the CDR3 is TGCGCCAGCAGTCTAACTAGCGACCACCAAGAGACCCAGTACTTC. Its translation is CASSLTSDHQETQYF.

J is TRBJ2-3 and V is TRBV9, with 7 bases matching TRBD1. Unmatched junction bases numbered 5, after V lost 0 bases and J lost 4 bases. Germline CDR1 and CDR2: SGDLS and YYNGEE. The CDR3 has 15 residues. CDR3 in amino acids: CASSVDGQDADTQYF. For the CDR3, the DNA is TGTGCCAGCAGCGTAGATGGACAGGACGCAGATACGCAGTATTTT.

This clone was seen only a few times. This chain links TRBV7-6 with TRBJ2-1, with 13 bases identical to TRBD2. The CDR3 is 21 amino acids. The J segment lost 3 bases and the V segment lost 1 base, leaving 15 bases of the junction unmatched. Germline CDR1 is SGHVS and CDR2 is FNYEAQ. DNA of the CDR3: TGTGCCAGCAGCTTAGGGGGACTAGCGGGAACCTTACATCGTCTCTACAATGAGCAGTTCTTC. Amino acid sequence: CASSLGGLAGTLHRLYNEQFF.

V gene TRBV28 combines with J gene TRBJ2-5; weak D call: TRBD1 (6 bases). With 5 bases removed from V and 4 bases from J, the gap between germline ends came to 14 bases. The germline gives CDR1 MDHEN, CDR2 SYDVKM. The CDR3 consists of 14 residues. CDR3 in amino acids: CASSHGQHRETQYF. The CDR3 coding sequence is TGTGCCAGCAGTCATGGACAGCACCGAGAGACCCAGTACTTC.

The CDR3 coding sequence is TGTGCCAGTAGTACCTGGGACATTTCGAACACTGAAGCTTTCTTT. Its protein product is CASSTWDISNTEAFF. The V call is TRBV19, the J call TRBJ1-1, with TRBD1 as a possible D gene (6 bases). There are 15 residues in the CDR3. V was shortened by 4 bases and J by 1 base, with 13 bases between the two germline ends. Per the germline V gene, CDR1 is LNHDA and CDR2 is SQIVND (reference sequence).

This chain connects TRBV29-1 to TRBJ1-2, with D perhaps matching TRBD1 (6 bases). CDR1 and CDR2 (germline): SQVTM, ANQGSEA. V was cut by 0 bases and J by 8 bases, with 7 bases left in between. This CDR3 contains 11 residues. The chain's CDR3 is CSVEEGTGYTF. The CDR3 DNA reads as TGCAGCGTTGAAGAAGGGACAGGCTACACCTTC. The complete variable domain, with remaining parts taken from reference TRBV29-1 and TRBJ1-2, reads SAVISQKPSRDICQRGTSLTIQCQVDSQVTMMFWYRQQPGQSLTLIATANQGSEATYESGFVIDKFPISRPNLTFSTLTVSNMSPEDSSIYLCSVEEGTGYTFGSGTRLTVV.

The chain combines TRBV14 with TRBJ2-5; 12 bases are shared with TRBD2. Germline V lookup: CDR1 SGHDN, CDR2 FVKESK. The CDR3 contains 16 residues. J gave up 4 bases and V 1 base, and 4 bases lay outside the gene matches. The CDR3 region has the DNA TGTGCCAGCAGCCAAGGTCTAGCGGGAGGGCGAGAGACCCAGTACTTC. It is translated as CASSQGLAGGRETQYF.

The chain couples TRBV15 to TRBJ2-7; 7 bases match TRBD1. The germline V gene encodes CDR1 LNHNV and CDR2 YYDKDF (reference sequence). After removal of 6 bases from V and 7 bases from J, the junction contained 6 bases not matched to a gene. The CDR3 is 12 amino acids. The DNA of the CDR3 is TGTGCCACCAGGGCAGGGGGACAAGAGCAGTACTTC. Protein: CATRAGGQEQYF.

V usage is TRBV4-2 and J usage is TRBJ2-1, with D possibly matching TRBD2 (5 bases). V lost 2 bases and J lost 15, with 20 bases in between. The CDR3 length is 14 residues. From germline, CDR1 is LGHNA and CDR2 YNFKEQ. The CDR3 coding sequence is TGTGCCAGCAGCCAAACCACGGTAGGATTTGGAGGGTTCTTC. It yields the protein CASSQTTVGFGGFF.

This rearrangement joins TRBV29-1 to TRBJ2-5; weak D call: TRBD2 (7 bases). Trimming shortened V by 7 bases and J by 5 bases, and 20 bases separated the two germline ends. The V gene's germline CDR1 is SQVTM and CDR2 ANQGSEA. The CDR3 is 14 amino acids. CDR3 nucleotides: TGCAGCGCCCGACCGGGGGGCATCACGGAGACCCAGTACTTC. Its protein product is CSARPGGITETQYF.

J is TRBJ2-1 and V is TRBV28; 7 nucleotides match TRBD2. Germline V gene lookup returns CDR1 MDHEN and CDR2 SYDVKM. Losses at the gene ends were 8 bases for V and 3 bases for J; bases not matched to a gene: 19. There are 18 residues in the CDR3. The CDR3, as DNA: TGTGCCAGCGGATCATATAGCGGGCCCCGTATTTTCTACAATGAGCAGTTCTTC. Translation: CASGSYSGPRIFYNEQFF.

The V and J genes are TRBV7-3 and TRBJ2-7; tentative D call: TRBD1 (5 bases). V was trimmed by 2 bases and J by 0 bases, leaving 5 bases between them. The CDR3 loop spans 13 amino acids. Germline V gene data show CDR1 as SGHTA and CDR2 as FQGTGA. CDR3 coding DNA: TGTGCCAGCAGCTTAGACAGCTCCTACGAGCAGTACTTC. Protein: CASSLDSSYEQYF. The full variable domain, rest sourced from reference TRBV7-3 and TRBJ2-7, is GAGVSQTPSNKVTEKGKYVELRCDPISGHTALYWYRQSLGQGPEFLIYFQGTGAADDSGLPNDRFFAVRPEGSVSTLKIQRTERGDSAVYLCASSLDSSYEQYFGPGTRLTVT.

The chain is built from TRBV19 and TRBJ2-1, with a tentative D call TRBD2 (5 bases). Germline V lookup: CDR1 LNHDA, CDR2 SQIVND (reference sequence). With 3 bases removed from V and 2 bases from J, the gap between germline ends came to 14 bases. This CDR3 contains 16 residues. The CDR3 nucleotides are TGTGCCAGTAGTATCCAACTAGTTTTGCCCTACAATGAGCAGTTCTTC. The encoded protein is CASSIQLVLPYNEQFF. Filled out from reference TRBV19 and TRBJ2-1, the complete variable domain reads DGGITQSPKYLFRKEGQNVTLSCEQNLNHDAMYWYRQDPGQGLRLIYYSQIVNDFQKGDIAEGYSVSREKKESFPLTVTSAQKNPTAFYLCASSIQLVLPYNEQFFGPGTRLTVL.

The chain combines TRBV6-1 with TRBJ2-2; the D is unclear. Germline V gene data show CDR1 as MNHNS and CDR2 as SASEGT. Trimming pared 11 bases from V and 1 base from J, leaving 11 bases between. This CDR3 has 13 amino acids. CDR3 coding DNA: TGTGCCGTAGACTGGAGGAACACCGGGGAGCTGTTTTTT. Its translation is CAVDWRNTGELFF.

The V gene is TRBV7-2, the J gene TRBJ1-5, with 8 bases matching TRBD1. Trimming took 5 bases from V and 6 from J; bases not matched to a gene: 9. Per the germline V gene, CDR1 is SGHTA and CDR2 is FQGNSA. The CDR3 totals 15 residues. The CDR3, as DNA: TGTGCCAGCAGCGGAGGGACAGGCGGGGGTCAGCCCCAGCATTTT. The encoded protein is CASSGGTGGGQPQHF.

The chain recombines TRBV6-1 with TRBJ2-3, with TRBD1 matching 8 bases. J gave up 2 bases and V 2 bases, and 3 bases lay outside the gene matches. The germline V gene encodes CDR1 MNHNS and CDR2 SASEGT. The CDR3 contains 15 residues. The CDR3 DNA follows: TGTGCCAGCAGTGAATACAGGGGGAACACAGATACGCAGTATTTT. Amino acid sequence: CASSEYRGNTDTQYF.

V gene TRBV14 combines with J gene TRBJ2-7; D remains unclear. Germline values: CDR1 SGHDN, CDR2 FVKESK. Trimming pared 1 base from V and 3 bases from J, leaving 13 bases between. CDR3 length: 15 residues. This chain's CDR3 is CASSQGDYGNYEQYF. CDR3 sequence (DNA): TGTGCCAGCAGCCAAGGAGATTACGGTAACTACGAGCAGTACTTC.